This passage covers 9 T cell receptor beta chains from one sample sequenced in a study of graft-versus-host responses after intestinal transplantation. No antigen is known for these receptors. The protocol was immunoSEQ multiplex PCR, while the TCRdb copy is restricted to in-frame clones and leaves out a portion. The table lists some 130,000 clones, roughly 91% of them singletons. The starting material was unstimulated CD4+ T cells sorted from spleen or lymph node cells, obtained before intestinal transplant. The receptors here all came from a human donor who received an intestinal transplant.

This clone showed up just once. This chain connects TRBV7-2 to TRBJ2-1; 8 positions match TRBD2. The CDR3 is 15 residues long. Trimming removed 3 bases from V and 8 bases from J; junction bases left unmatched: 9. The V gene's germline CDR1 is SGHTA and CDR2 FQGNSA. As DNA, the CDR3 is TGTGCCAGCAGCTTTAGAACGGGAGGGCCCGATGAGCAGTTCTTC. Its translation is CASSFRTGGPDEQFF.

This chain's CDR3 is CASSLRAAGQIFYNEQFF. As DNA, the CDR3 is TGTGCCAGCAGCTTAAGAGCGGCGGGACAAATCTTCTACAATGAGCAGTTCTTC. The rearrangement uses TRBV7-2 and TRBJ2-1, with D possibly being TRBD1 or TRBD2 (6 bases each). Germline loops: CDR1 SGHTA, CDR2 FQGNSA. Trimming pared 2 bases from V and 3 bases from J, leaving 20 bases between. The CDR3 contains 18 residues.

V usage is TRBV11-1 and J usage is TRBJ2-1; TRBD2 agrees at 10 bases. CDR1 and CDR2 from the germline V gene are SGHAT and FQDESV (reference sequence). The CDR3 length is 15 residues. Trimming cost V 5 bases and J 14 bases; bases outside gene matches: 15. The CDR3 protein is CASSLGLANVGGEFF. CDR3 in DNA: TGTGCCAGCAGCCTGGGACTAGCGAACGTAGGGGGGGAGTTCTTC.

Remarks on this clone: Mismatch with germline at one junction end may stem from a read error. The genes are TRBV7-6 and TRBJ2-1; D remains ambiguous. Germline-derived CDR1 and CDR2 are SGHVS and FNYEAQ. The CDR3 spans 15 residues. The CDR3 sequence is CASSLSPGSYNEQLF. CDR3 sequence (DNA): TGTGCCAGCAGCCTATCACCCGGGTCCTACAATGAGCAGCTCTTC.

This chain connects TRBV27 to TRBJ2-7, with TRBD2 matching 10 bases. J gave up 3 bases and V 0 bases, and 2 bases lay outside the gene matches. Germline V lookup: CDR1 MNHEY, CDR2 SMNVEV (reference sequence). This CDR3 region has 15 residues. CDR3 in DNA: TGTGCCAGCAGTTTATCGGCTAGCGGGAGCTACGAGCAGTACTTC. Translating gives CASSLSASGSYEQYF.

The J gene is TRBJ2-7, the V gene TRBV11-2; D may correspond to TRBD1 or TRBD2 (5 bases each). In germline, CDR1 is SGHAT, CDR2 FQNNGV. The CDR3 contains 15 residues. Trimming cost V 4 bases and J 3 bases, with 16 bases left between them. The CDR3 sequence is CASSSGTYNLYEQYF. CDR3 DNA sequence: TGTGCCAGCAGCTCCGGGACCTACAACCTCTACGAGCAGTACTTC.

This clone was counted a single time. The rearrangement links TRBV18 to TRBJ2-2, with no clear D. Germline CDR1 KGHSH, CDR2 LQKENI. V lost 0 bases and J lost 1, with 6 bases in between. CDR3 length equals 15 residues. The CDR3, as DNA: TGTGCCAGCTCACCACCATCCAGGAACACCGGGGAGCTGTTTTTT. As protein: CASSPPSRNTGELFF.

The chain couples TRBV7-3 to TRBJ2-2, with TRBD1 matching over 10 bases. Trimming took 3 bases from V and 4 from J; bases not matched to a gene: 2. CDR1 is SGHTA and CDR2 is FQGTGA in the germline V gene. The CDR3 is made up of 15 amino acids. CDR3 bases: TGTGCCAGCAGCTTGGGACAGGGGTTCACCGGGGAGCTGTTTTTT. This gives the protein CASSLGQGFTGELFF. Full variable domain (outside the CDR3, taken from reference TRBV7-3 and TRBJ2-2): GAGVSQTPSNKVTEKGKYVELRCDPISGHTALYWYRQSLGQGPEFLIYFQGTGAADDSGLPNDRFFAVRPEGSVSTLKIQRTERGDSAVYLCASSLGQGFTGELFFGEGSRLTVL.

V gene TRBV10-1 combines with J gene TRBJ2-3, with D perhaps being TRBD1 or TRBD2 (5 bases each). Germline CDR1 and CDR2: WNHNN and SYGVQD (reference sequence). The CDR3 runs to 13 residues. V was clipped by 4 bases and J by 5 bases, with 10 bases between them. The CDR3 region is CASSGDGRDTQYF. CDR3 bases: TGCGCCAGCAGTGGGGACGGCAGAGATACGCAGTATTTT.